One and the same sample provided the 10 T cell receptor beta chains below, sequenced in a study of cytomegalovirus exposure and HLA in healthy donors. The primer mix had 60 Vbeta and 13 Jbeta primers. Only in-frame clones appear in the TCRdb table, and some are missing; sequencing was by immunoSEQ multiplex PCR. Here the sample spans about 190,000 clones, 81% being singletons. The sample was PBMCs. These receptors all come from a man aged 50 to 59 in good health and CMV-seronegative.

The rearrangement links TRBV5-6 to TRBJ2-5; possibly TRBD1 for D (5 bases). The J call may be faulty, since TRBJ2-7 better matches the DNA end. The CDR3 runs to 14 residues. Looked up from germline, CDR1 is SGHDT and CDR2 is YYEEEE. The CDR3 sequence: CASSFGQGRGEQYF. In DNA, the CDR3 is TGTGCCAGCAGCTTCGGGCAGGGAAGGGGCGAGCAGTACTTC.

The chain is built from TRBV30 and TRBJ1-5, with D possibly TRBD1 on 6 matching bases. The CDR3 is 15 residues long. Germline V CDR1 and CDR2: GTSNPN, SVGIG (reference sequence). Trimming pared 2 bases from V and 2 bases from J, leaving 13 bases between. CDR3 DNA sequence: TGTGCCTGGAGTAGAGAGGGGGTAGGCAATCAGCCCCAGCATTTT. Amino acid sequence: CAWSREGVGNQPQHF.

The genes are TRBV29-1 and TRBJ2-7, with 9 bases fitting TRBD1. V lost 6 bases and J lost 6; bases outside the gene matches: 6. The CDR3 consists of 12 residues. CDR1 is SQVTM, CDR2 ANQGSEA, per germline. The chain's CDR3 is CSVGQGSGEQYF. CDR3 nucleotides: TGCAGCGTGGGACAGGGAAGTGGCGAGCAGTACTTC.

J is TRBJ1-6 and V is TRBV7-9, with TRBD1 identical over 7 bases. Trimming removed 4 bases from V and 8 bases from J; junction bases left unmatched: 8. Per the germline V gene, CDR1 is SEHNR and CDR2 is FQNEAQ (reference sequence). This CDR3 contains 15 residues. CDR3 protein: CASSSRQGEDSPLHF. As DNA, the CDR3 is TGTGCCAGCAGCTCCAGACAGGGAGAGGATTCACCCCTCCACTTT.

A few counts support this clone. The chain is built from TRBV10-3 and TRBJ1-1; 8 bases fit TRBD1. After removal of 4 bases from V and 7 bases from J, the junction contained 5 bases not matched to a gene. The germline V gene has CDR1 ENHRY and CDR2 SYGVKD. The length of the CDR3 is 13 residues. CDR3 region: CAISVGQGGEAFF. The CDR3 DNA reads TGTGCCATCAGTGTTGGACAGGGCGGTGAAGCTTTCTTT.

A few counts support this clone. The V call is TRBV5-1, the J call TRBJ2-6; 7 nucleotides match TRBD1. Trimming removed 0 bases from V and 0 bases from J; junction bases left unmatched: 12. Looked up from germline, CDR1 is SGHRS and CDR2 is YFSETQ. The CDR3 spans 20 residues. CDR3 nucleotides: TGCGCCAGCAGCTTGGGACAGGGATCCCCCTCTCTCTCTGGGGCCAACGTCCTGACTTTC. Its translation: CASSLGQGSPSLSGANVLTF.

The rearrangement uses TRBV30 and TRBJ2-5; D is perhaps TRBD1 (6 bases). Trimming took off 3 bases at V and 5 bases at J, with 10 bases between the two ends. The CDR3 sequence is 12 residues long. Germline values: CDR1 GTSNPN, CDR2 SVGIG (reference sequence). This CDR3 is CAWRQGRETQYF. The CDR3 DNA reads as TGTGCCTGGAGACAGGGTAGGGAGACCCAGTACTTC.

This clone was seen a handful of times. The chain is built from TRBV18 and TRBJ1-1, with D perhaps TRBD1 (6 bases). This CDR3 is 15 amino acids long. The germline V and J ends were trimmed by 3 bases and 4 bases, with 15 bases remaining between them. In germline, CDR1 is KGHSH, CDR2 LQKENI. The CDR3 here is CASSPGQLMGTEAFF. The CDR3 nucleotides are TGTGCCAGCTCACCGGGACAACTGATGGGCACTGAAGCTTTCTTT.

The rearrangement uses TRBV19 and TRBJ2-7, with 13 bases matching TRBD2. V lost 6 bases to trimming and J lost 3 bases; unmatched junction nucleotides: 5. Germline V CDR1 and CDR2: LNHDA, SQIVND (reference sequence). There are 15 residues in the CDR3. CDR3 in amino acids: CASRGTSGEHYEQYF. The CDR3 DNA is TGTGCCAGTAGAGGGACTAGCGGGGAACACTACGAGCAGTACTTC. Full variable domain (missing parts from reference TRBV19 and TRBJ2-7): DGGITQSPKYLFRKEGQNVTLSCEQNLNHDAMYWYRQDPGQGLRLIYYSQIVNDFQKGDIAEGYSVSREKKESFPLTVTSAQKNPTAFYLCASRGTSGEHYEQYFGPGTRLTVT.

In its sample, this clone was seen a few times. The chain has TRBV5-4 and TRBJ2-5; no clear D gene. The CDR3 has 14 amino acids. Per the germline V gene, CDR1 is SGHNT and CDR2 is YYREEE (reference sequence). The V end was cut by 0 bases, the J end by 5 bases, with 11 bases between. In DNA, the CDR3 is TGTGCCAGCAGCTTGGCGGCTAGATCGGAGACCCAGTACTTC. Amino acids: CASSLAARSETQYF.